This T cell receptor (beta chain) was captured in a study of shared clonotypes between healthy human individuals. Whole-study results and caveats: When compared with the clonotypes that were shared by all four sorted-subset donors, the non-shared clonotypes turned out to have lower generation probabilities. The naive CD4 repertoires of a handful of donors were compared, and roughly 5.1% of clonotypes were shared.

Deep-level running was used for the assay. The method was immunoSEQ multiplex PCR; TCRdb's version includes in-frame clones alone and lacks a portion of them. The repertoire holds about 690,000 clones, with 80% to 95% as singletons. A remark on this clone: Its antigen is still unknown.

This clonotype was sampled from a young man in good health. Some clones in this sample may be carry-over from other donors' samples. The specimen was memory CD8+ T cells from PBMCs. Subset reported: CD45RO+ cells pooled with CCR7-negative TemRA cells.

CDR3 coding DNA: TGTGCCAGCAGTTTAGGATGGGACGGCCAAGAGACCCAGTACTTC. Translated, it gives CASSLGWDGQETQYF. The J gene is TRBJ2-5, the V gene TRBV28, with D perhaps matching TRBD1 or TRBD2 (5 bases each). Germline V lookup: CDR1 MDHEN, CDR2 SYDVKM. The CDR3 loop spans 15 amino acids. V dropped 2 bases and J dropped 1 base, with 11 bases sitting between them.